This entry is about one T cell receptor (beta chain). Antigen: not known. The data were taken from a study of OX40 agonist ivuxolimab in advanced cancers. Study-wide results and limits: The average count of expanded clones was higher among CD8+ T cells than among CD4+.

Some clones are missing from TCRdb's copy, which holds only in-frame ones; the method was immunoSEQ multiplex PCR. The sample lists around 70,000 clones; roughly 87% were seen once. V gave up 5 bases and J gave up 12 bases; unmatched junction bases: 9. This CDR3 has 13 amino acids. CDR1 and CDR2 from the germline V gene are SGHAT and FQNNGV. V and J are TRBV11-2 and TRBJ1-2, with 10 bases aligning to TRBD1. The receptor was derived from an adult with an advanced solid tumor such as melanoma, head and neck, liver or kidney cancer. Sequences were derived from CD4+ or CD8+ T cells sorted from blood, sampled in a trial of the OX40 agonist ivuxolimab. CDR3 amino acids: CASSPDRGQGNTF. CDR3 nucleotide sequence: TGTGCCAGCAGCCCTGACAGGGGGCAGGGGAACACCTTC.